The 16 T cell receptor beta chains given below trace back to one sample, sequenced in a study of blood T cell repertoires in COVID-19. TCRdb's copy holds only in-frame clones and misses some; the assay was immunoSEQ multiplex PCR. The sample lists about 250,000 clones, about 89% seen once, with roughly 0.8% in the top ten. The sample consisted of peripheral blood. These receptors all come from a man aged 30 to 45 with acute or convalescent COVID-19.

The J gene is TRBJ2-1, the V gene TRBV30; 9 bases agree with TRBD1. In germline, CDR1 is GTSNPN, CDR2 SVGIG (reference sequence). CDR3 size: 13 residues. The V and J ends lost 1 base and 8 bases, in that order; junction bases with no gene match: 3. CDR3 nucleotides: TGTGCCTGGAGTGAAACAGGGGGCCATGAGCAGTTCTTC. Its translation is CAWSETGGHEQFF. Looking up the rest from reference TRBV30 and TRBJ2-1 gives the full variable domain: SQTIHQWPATLVQPVGSPLSLECTVEGTSNPNLYWYRQAAGRGLQLLFYSVGIGQISSEVPQNLSASRPQDRQFILSSKKLLLSDSGFYLCAWSETGGHEQFFGPGTRLTVL.

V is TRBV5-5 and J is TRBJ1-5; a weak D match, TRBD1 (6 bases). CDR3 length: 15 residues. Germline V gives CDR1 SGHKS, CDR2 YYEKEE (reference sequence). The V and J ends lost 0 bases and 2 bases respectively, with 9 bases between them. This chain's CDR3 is CASSLVSGGNQPQHF. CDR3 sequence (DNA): TGTGCCAGCAGCTTGGTTTCAGGGGGCAATCAGCCCCAGCATTTT.

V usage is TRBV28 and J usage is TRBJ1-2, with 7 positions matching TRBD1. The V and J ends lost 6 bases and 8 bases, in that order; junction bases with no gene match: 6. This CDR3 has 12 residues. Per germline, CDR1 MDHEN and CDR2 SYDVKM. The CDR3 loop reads CASRRQGWGYTF. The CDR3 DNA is TGTGCCAGCAGGAGACAGGGATGGGGCTACACCTTC.

The chain's CDR3 is CASSSAMNTEAFF. The CDR3 DNA is TGTGCCAGCAGTAGTGCCATGAACACTGAAGCTTTCTTT. The chain joins TRBV11-1 to TRBJ1-1; D gene uncertain. Germline-derived CDR1 and CDR2 are SGHAT and FQDESV (reference sequence). The V end lost 6 bases, the J end lost 0 bases, and 8 bases lay between the germline ends. The CDR3 consists of 13 residues.

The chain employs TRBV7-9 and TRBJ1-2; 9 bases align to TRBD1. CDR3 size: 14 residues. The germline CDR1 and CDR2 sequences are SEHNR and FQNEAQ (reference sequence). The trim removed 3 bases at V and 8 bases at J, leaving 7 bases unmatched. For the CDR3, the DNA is TGTGCCAGCAGCTTCGGACAGGGGACTCAGGGCTACACCTTC. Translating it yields CASSFGQGTQGYTF.

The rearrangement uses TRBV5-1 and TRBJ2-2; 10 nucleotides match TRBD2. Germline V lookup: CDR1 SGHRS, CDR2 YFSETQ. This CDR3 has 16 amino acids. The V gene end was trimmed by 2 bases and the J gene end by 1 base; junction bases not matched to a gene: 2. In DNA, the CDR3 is TGCGCCAGCAGCTTAGGACTAGCGGTGAACACCGGGGAGCTGTTTTTT. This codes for CASSLGLAVNTGELFF.

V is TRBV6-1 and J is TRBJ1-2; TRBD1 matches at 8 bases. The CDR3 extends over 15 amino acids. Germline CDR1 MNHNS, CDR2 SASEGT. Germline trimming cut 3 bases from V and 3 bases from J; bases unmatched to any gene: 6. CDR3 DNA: TGTGCCAGCAGTGACGGACAGGGACGACACTATGGCTACACCTTC. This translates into CASSDGQGRHYGYTF.

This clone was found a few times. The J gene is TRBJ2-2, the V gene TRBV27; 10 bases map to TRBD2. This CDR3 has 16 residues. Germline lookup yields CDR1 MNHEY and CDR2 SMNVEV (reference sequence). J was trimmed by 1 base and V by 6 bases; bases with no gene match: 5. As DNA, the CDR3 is TGTGCCAGCAGATCTAGCGGGGGATTGAACACCGGGGAGCTGTTTTTT. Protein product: CASRSSGGLNTGELFF.

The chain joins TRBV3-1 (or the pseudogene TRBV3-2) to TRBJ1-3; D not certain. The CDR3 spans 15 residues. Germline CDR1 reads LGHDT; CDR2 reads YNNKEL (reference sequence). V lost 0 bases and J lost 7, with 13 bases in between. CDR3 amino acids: CASSQEAGRRNTIYF. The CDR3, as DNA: TGTGCCAGCAGCCAAGAGGCGGGTAGACGGAACACCATATATTTT.

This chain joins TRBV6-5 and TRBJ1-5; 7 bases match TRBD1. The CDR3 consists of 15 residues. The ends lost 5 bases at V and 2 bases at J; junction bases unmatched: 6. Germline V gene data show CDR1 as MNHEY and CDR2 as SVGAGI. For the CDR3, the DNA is TGTGCCAGCAGTAAGACAGGGCCGGGCAATCAGCCCCAGCATTTT. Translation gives CASSKTGPGNQPQHF.

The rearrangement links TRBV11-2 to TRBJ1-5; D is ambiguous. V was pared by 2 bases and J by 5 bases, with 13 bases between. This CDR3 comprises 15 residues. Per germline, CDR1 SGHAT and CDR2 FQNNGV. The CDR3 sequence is CASSLSGYGYQPQHF. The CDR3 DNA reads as TGTGCCAGCAGCTTATCCGGGTATGGCTATCAGCCCCAGCATTTT.

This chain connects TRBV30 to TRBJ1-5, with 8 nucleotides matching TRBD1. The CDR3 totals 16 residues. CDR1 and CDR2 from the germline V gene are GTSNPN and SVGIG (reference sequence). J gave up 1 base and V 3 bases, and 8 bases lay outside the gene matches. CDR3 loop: CAWRGKTGASNQPQHF. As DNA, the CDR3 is TGTGCCTGGAGGGGAAAGACAGGGGCGAGCAATCAGCCCCAGCATTTT.

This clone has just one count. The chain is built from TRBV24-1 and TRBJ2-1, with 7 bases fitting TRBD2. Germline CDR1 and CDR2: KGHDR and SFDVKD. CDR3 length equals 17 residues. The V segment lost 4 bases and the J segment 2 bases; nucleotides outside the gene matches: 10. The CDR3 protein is CATSDQASGNTYNEQFF. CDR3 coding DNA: TGTGCCACCAGTGACCAGGCCAGCGGGAATACCTACAATGAGCAGTTCTTC.

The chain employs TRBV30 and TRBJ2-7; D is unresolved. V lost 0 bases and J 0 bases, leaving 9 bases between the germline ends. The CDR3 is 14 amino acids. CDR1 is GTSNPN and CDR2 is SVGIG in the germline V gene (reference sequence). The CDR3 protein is CAWSVSQASYEQYF. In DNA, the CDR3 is TGTGCCTGGAGTGTAAGTCAGGCCTCCTACGAGCAGTACTTC.

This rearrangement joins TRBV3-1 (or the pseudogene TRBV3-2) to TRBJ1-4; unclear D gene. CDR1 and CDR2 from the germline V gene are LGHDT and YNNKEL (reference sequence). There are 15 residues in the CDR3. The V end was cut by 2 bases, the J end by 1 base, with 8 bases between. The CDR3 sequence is CASSQRVRTNEKLFF. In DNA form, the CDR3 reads TGTGCCAGCAGCCAACGAGTGAGAACTAATGAAAAACTGTTTTTT.

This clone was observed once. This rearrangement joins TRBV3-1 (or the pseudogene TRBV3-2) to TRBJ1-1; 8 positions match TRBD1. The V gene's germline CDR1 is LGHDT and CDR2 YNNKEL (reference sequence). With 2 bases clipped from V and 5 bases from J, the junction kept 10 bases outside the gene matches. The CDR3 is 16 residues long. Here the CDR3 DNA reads TGTGCCAGCAGCCAATACACAGGGGGGGTAGCAACTGAAGCTTTCTTT. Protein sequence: CASSQYTGGVATEAFF.